Each of the 18 T cell receptor beta chains below was sequenced from the same sample in a study of Graves' ophthalmopathy and Graves' hyperthyroidism. RNA transcripts served as template for amplifying TCR beta CDR3 sequences. RT-PCR in the first round used HTBI primers; a second-round multiplex PCR followed. TCRdb re-called the multiplex PCR reads through MiXCR, storing one row per CDR3 protein. The profile shows about 200,000 distinct CDR3 sequences, roughly 29% of them singletons. Sequenced: peripheral blood. These receptors all stem from a man aged 50 to 59 with Graves' ophthalmopathy.

The V call is TRBV6-5, the J call TRBJ2-6; maybe TRBD1 (6 bases). Germline loops: CDR1 MNHEY, CDR2 SVGAGI. The CDR3 has 16 amino acids. V gave up 0 bases and J gave up 2 bases, with 8 bases separating them. CDR3: CASSYSSGAGANVLTF. The CDR3 DNA reads TGTGCCAGCAGTTACTCGTCAGGGGCTGGGGCCAACGTCCTGACTTTC.

This clonotype occurred many times. The J gene is TRBJ1-5, the V gene TRBV28; a possible D gene is TRBD1 (6 bases). Germline V gives CDR1 MDHEN, CDR2 SYDVKM. Deletions cut 7 bases from V and 11 bases from J, with 15 bases between. The CDR3 has 12 amino acids. DNA for the CDR3: TGTGCCAGCACCATTCCCACAGGGACCCAGCATTTT. This translates into CASTIPTGTQHF.

This clonotype was detected ten times or more. This sequence joins TRBV19 and TRBJ2-6; D unresolved. Looked up from germline, CDR1 is LNHDA and CDR2 is SQIVND (reference sequence). The V and J ends lost 7 bases and 4 bases respectively, with 2 bases between them. CDR3 size: 11 residues. The CDR3 DNA sequence: TGTGCCAGTAAGGGGGCCAACGTCCTGACTTTC. Protein product: CASKGANVLTF.

This clonotype occurred many times. The chain couples TRBV12-3 or TRBV12-4 to TRBJ2-7; maybe TRBD1 (6 bases). The CDR3 extends over 14 amino acids. The ends were cut back, 8 bases at V and 6 bases at J, with 20 bases in the middle. For the CDR3, the DNA is TGTGCCAGCGGATCGACAGGAGCTGCGTCCGAGCAGTACTTC. Translated: CASGSTGAASEQYF.

This clonotype was recorded at least ten times. The CDR3 ends on some other residue instead of the conserved phenylalanine or tryptophan, so this is likely a read error. V gene TRBV5-1 combines with J gene TRBJ1-6, with 9 bases lining up with TRBD1. Germline CDR1 SGHRS, CDR2 YFSETQ. J gave up 11 bases and V 5 bases, and 11 bases lay outside the gene matches. The CDR3 covers 15 residues. Here the CDR3 reads CASSASGTGRTPLHL. The DNA of the CDR3 is TGCGCCAGCAGTGCATCCGGGACAGGGCGTACACCCCTCCACCTT.

The chain employs TRBV12-3 or TRBV12-4 and TRBJ1-2, with a possible D match to TRBD1 (6 bases). The V gene lost 3 bases and the J gene lost 0 bases, with 20 bases spanning the gap. This CDR3 region has 18 residues. This CDR3 reads CASSLRGASDRANYGYTF. CDR3 DNA: TGTGCCAGCAGTTTGAGGGGGGCGTCCGACAGAGCTAACTATGGCTACACCTTC.

V usage is TRBV20-1 and J usage is TRBJ1-1, with a tentative D call TRBD1 (6 bases). Trimming took off 5 bases at V and 6 bases at J, with 19 bases between the two ends. The CDR3 length is 14 residues. From germline, CDR1 is DFQATT and CDR2 SNEGSKA (reference sequence). The CDR3 is CSAAHRVRIAEAFF. DNA for the CDR3: TGCAGTGCTGCCCACAGGGTAAGGATCGCTGAAGCTTTCTTT.

The chain uses TRBV7-9 and TRBJ2-2, with TRBD1 as a possible D gene (6 bases). The V gene's germline CDR1 is SEHNR and CDR2 FQNEAQ (reference sequence). Trimming shortened V by 7 bases and J by 6 bases, and 15 bases separated the two germline ends. This CDR3 is 14 amino acids long. CDR3 protein: CASILIEGAGELFF. CDR3 sequence (DNA): TGTGCCAGCATCCTAATCGAGGGGGCCGGGGAGCTGTTTTTT.

This clonotype has at least ten counts. The rearrangement links TRBV6-2 or TRBV6-3 to TRBJ1-5, with unresolved D. V was cut by 5 bases and J by 3 bases, with 8 bases left in between. Per germline, CDR1 MNHEY and CDR2 SVGEGT. The CDR3 totals 13 residues. The CDR3 DNA is TGTGCCAGCAGTCGGCAGATCAATCAGCCCCAGCATTTT. Encoded protein: CASSRQINQPQHF.

This clonotype was detected ten times or more. The rearrangement uses TRBV5-1 and TRBJ2-5, with 14 bases aligning to TRBD2. The CDR3 loop spans 16 amino acids. The J segment lost 4 bases and the V segment lost 3 bases, leaving 5 bases of the junction unmatched. Germline V lookup: CDR1 SGHRS, CDR2 YFSETQ. The CDR3 protein is CASSSGLAGERETQYF. CDR3 DNA sequence: TGCGCCAGCAGCTCGGGACTAGCGGGAGAAAGAGAGACCCAGTACTTC.

This clonotype showed up many times. The genes are TRBV27 and TRBJ1-5, with D unresolved. V was shortened by 4 bases and J by 1 base, with 11 bases between the two germline ends. Germline V gene sequence: CDR1 MNHEY, CDR2 SMNVEV (reference sequence). The CDR3 spans 15 residues. The CDR3 DNA reads TGTGCCAGCAGTTCCTTGGCATTAAGCAATCAGCCCCAGCATTTT. Translated: CASSSLALSNQPQHF.

The chain recombines TRBV9 with TRBJ1-5; 9 nucleotides match TRBD1. The CDR3 runs to 15 residues. Germline CDR1 is SGDLS and CDR2 is YYNGEE. After removal of 3 bases from V and 3 bases from J, the junction contained 4 bases not matched to a gene. The CDR3 nucleotides read TGTGCCAGCAGCGCAGGGGACAGGGACAATCAGCCCCAGCATTTT. Translating gives CASSAGDRDNQPQHF.

This clonotype was detected ten times or more. V and J are TRBV6-2 or TRBV6-3 and TRBJ2-5; 10 nucleotides match TRBD1. V was clipped by 7 bases and J by 1 base; unmatched bases: 6. CDR3 length: 15 amino acids. Germline lookup yields CDR1 MNHEY and CDR2 SVGEGT. The CDR3 region is CASTTTGGFQETQYF. DNA for the CDR3: TGTGCCAGCACTACGACAGGGGGCTTCCAAGAGACCCAGTACTTC.

At least ten counts were recorded for this clonotype. The gene calls are TRBV19 and TRBJ2-7; D uncertain. V lost 3 bases and J lost 1, with 7 bases in between. This CDR3 contains 13 residues. CDR1 is LNHDA, CDR2 SQIVND, per germline (reference sequence). Here the CDR3 DNA reads TGTGCCAGTAGTATGGCCCCGTCCTACGAGCAGTACTTC. This codes for CASSMAPSYEQYF.

This clonotype occurred many times. The V gene is TRBV4-3, the J gene TRBJ2-2; TRBD1 aligns across 8 bases. V trimming: 4 bases; J trimming: 3 bases; junction bases outside the gene matches: 1. The CDR3 extends over 14 amino acids. Germline CDR1 reads LGHNA; CDR2 reads YSLEER. CDR3: CASSRTGYTGELFF. The CDR3 DNA reads TGCGCCAGCAGCCGGACAGGGTACACCGGGGAGCTGTTTTTT.

The chain employs TRBV27 and TRBJ1-5, with D maybe TRBD1 (5 bases). The CDR3 spans 16 residues. Germline lookup yields CDR1 MNHEY and CDR2 SMNVEV (reference sequence). The V and J ends lost 3 bases and 0 bases respectively, with 12 bases between them. The CDR3 region is CASSLGTIHSNQPQHF. For the CDR3, the DNA is TGTGCCAGCAGTTTGGGGACGATCCATAGCAATCAGCCCCAGCATTTT.

This clonotype was detected many times. The V call is TRBV12-3 or TRBV12-4, the J call TRBJ2-7; D is unresolved. The germline V and J ends were trimmed by 4 bases and 0 bases, with 7 bases remaining between them. The CDR3 runs to 13 residues. CDR3 DNA sequence: TGTGCCAGCAGTTGGGGTAGCTCCTACGAGCAGTACTTC. It translates to CASSWGSSYEQYF.

In its sample, this clonotype was seen a few times. The chain links TRBV12-3 or TRBV12-4 to TRBJ1-1, with a possible D match to TRBD1 (5 bases). V gave up 5 bases and J gave up 11 bases, with 15 bases separating them. This CDR3 region has 12 residues. CDR3 nucleotide sequence: TGTGCCAGCAGTCACCGACAGATTGAGGCTTTCTTT. This translates into CASSHRQIEAFF.